This is a list of T cell receptor beta chains from one sample in a study of PD-1 blockade in classical Hodgkin lymphoma. Sequenced by immunoSEQ multiplex PCR; TCRdb stores in-frame clones only, minus some. The data contain more than 35,000 clones, just over 75% of them singletons. The sample was peripheral blood mononuclear cells (PBMCs), taken before the second cycle of nivolumab. The receptors stem from a human donor with classical Hodgkin lymphoma. The CDR3 runs from the conserved cysteine through the conserved F or W. The D gene is left open where the match is weak. Clone size appears in some rows only: once, few, many, or a class for an expanded clone.

v_call	d_call	clone_size	j_call	cdr3_nt	cdr3_aa
TRBV7-3	TRBD1	few	TRBJ1-1	TGTGCCAGCAGCCATACAGGGGAGGGCACTGAAGCTTTCTTT	CASSHTGEGTEAFF
TRBV15	NA	NA	TRBJ2-7	TGTGCCACCAGCAGAGATCGAGAGGGTATCGAGCAGTACTTC	CATSRDREGIEQYF
TRBV11-2	TRBD2	NA	TRBJ2-1	TGTGCCAGCAGCTTAGATATCCTAGCGGCCTTAAATGAGCAGTTCTTC	CASSLDILAALNEQFF
TRBV7-8	NA	once	TRBJ2-5	TGTGCCAGCAGCCCCCAGCGGCAAGAGACCCAGTACTTC	CASSPQRQETQYF
TRBV6-5	NA	once	TRBJ2-6	TGTGCCAGTGGGGGAGTTTCCTCTGGGGCCAACGTCCTGACTTTC	CASGGVSSGANVLTF
TRBV6-5	NA	NA	TRBJ2-5	TGTGCCAGCAGAGGGGGACACTCAGAGACCCAGTACTTC	CASRGGHSETQYF
TRBV9	TRBD1	NA	TRBJ2-5	TGTGCCAGCAGCCGACAGGGCGAGACCCAGTACTTC	CASSRQGETQYF
TRBV19	NA	few	TRBJ1-6	TGTGCCAGTAGTATTGGGGCAGGGGAAGGAGCACCCCTCCACTTT	CASSIGAGEGAPLHF
TRBV19	NA	NA	TRBJ2-2	TGTGCCAGTACGCTCCCTTCACCGGGACCCGGCCCCGGGGAGCTGTTTTTT	CASTLPSPGPGPGELFF
TRBV6-5	NA	few	TRBJ1-3	TGTGCCAGCAGTTACTCGCAGGAATCTGGAAACACCATATATTTT	CASSYSQESGNTIYF
TRBV28	NA	NA	TRBJ2-5	TGTGCCAGCAGTTGGGAGGGGGTAGAGACCCAGTACTTC	CASSWEGVETQYF
TRBV6-4	TRBD1	NA	TRBJ1-1	TGTGCCAGCAGCCAACGACAGGGGAGCACTGAAGCTTTCTTT	CASSQRQGSTEAFF
TRBV7-8	TRBD2	NA	TRBJ2-1	TGTGCCAGCAGCTACGGGGGGGGCTATCATTTCAATGAGCAGTTCTTC	CASSYGGGYHFNEQFF
TRBV4-2	NA	once	TRBJ2-5	TGTGCCAGCAGCCAAGAAGACGGCCAAGAGACCCAGTACTTC	CASSQEDGQETQYF
TRBV7-9	NA	once	TRBJ2-7	TGTGCCAGCAGCTTAGGCGTGACGTCCTACGAGCAGTACTTC	CASSLGVTSYEQYF
TRBV27	NA	few	TRBJ1-2	TGTGCCAGCAGTTTAAGCAGGTCCTATGGCTACACCTTC	CASSLSRSYGYTF
TRBV2	TRBD1	NA	TRBJ2-2	TGTGCCAGCAGCCGGGACAGGAGTTCGAACACCGGGGAGCTGTTTTTT	CASSRDRSSNTGELFF
TRBV18	TRBD1	NA	TRBJ1-1	TGTGTCAGCTCACCGGGACAGGGCCTGAACACTGAAGCTTTCTTT	CVSSPGQGLNTEAFF
TRBV4-3	TRBD2	NA	TRBJ2-7	TGCGCCAGCAGCCAAGAAGCGGGGGCTACCTACGAGCAGTACTTC	CASSQEAGATYEQYF
TRBV6-5	TRBD1	few	TRBJ1-1	TGTGCCAGCAGTCGGACAGGGGACACTGAAGCTTTCTTT	CASSRTGDTEAFF
TRBV20-1	TRBD1	NA	TRBJ2-7	TGCAGTGCTGGGACAGAGTACGAGCAGTACTTC	CSAGTEYEQYF
TRBV11-3	NA	NA	TRBJ2-1	TGTGCCAGCAGCTTATCCTTAGTCAACGAGCAGTTCTTC	CASSLSLVNEQFF
TRBV5-1	NA	NA	TRBJ1-4	TGCGCCAGCAGCTTGGATACAACTAATGAAAAACTGTTTTTT	CASSLDTTNEKLFF
TRBV5-1	TRBD1	NA	TRBJ1-1	TGCGCCAGCAGCTTCGGGACAGGGAGGGGCACTGAAGCTTTCTTT	CASSFGTGRGTEAFF
TRBV9	TRBD2	NA	TRBJ2-2	TGTGCCAGCAGCGTACTAGCGGGGAGAGCCGGGGAGCTGTTTTTT	CASSVLAGRAGELFF
TRBV7-9	NA	once	TRBJ1-2	TGTGCCAGCAGCTTGGGTCGGTATGGCTACACCTTC	CASSLGRYGYTF
TRBV5-8	TRBD1	NA	TRBJ1-1	TGTGCCAGCAGCGGCCGGGACAGCGGATTCTACACTGAAGCTTTCTTT	CASSGRDSGFYTEAFF
TRBV10-3	TRBD1	NA	TRBJ1-5	TGTGCCACCGACCCGGGACAGGGACAGCCCCAGCATTTT	CATDPGQGQPQHF
TRBV7-2	TRBD1	NA	TRBJ2-3	TGTGCCAGCAGCTGGACAGGGACAGATACGCAGTATTTT	CASSWTGTDTQYF
TRBV25-1	NA	NA	TRBJ2-7	TGTGCCAGCAGTGACTTCAGGAGCGGCGAGCAGTACTTC	CASSDFRSGEQYF
TRBV4-2	TRBD2	NA	TRBJ2-5	TGTGCCAGCAGCCAACCTAGCGGGGGGGGAGAGACCCAGTACTTC	CASSQPSGGGETQYF
TRBV18	NA	NA	TRBJ2-2	TGTGCCAGCTTCCCCGGGGCGGACACCGGGGAGCTGTTTTTT	CASFPGADTGELFF
TRBV29-1	NA	many	TRBJ2-2	TGCAGCGTGGGCGAGACCGGGGAGCTGTTTTTT	CSVGETGELFF
TRBV18	TRBD1	few	TRBJ1-2	TGTGCCAGCTCACCGTCCCGGGACAGGGAAGGGAATGGCTACACCTTC	CASSPSRDREGNGYTF
TRBV18	NA	NA	TRBJ1-2	TGTGCCAGCTCACCACAGGGGAATGGCTACACCTTC	CASSPQGNGYTF
TRBV9	NA	few	TRBJ1-1	TGTGCCAGCAGCGTAGGCGACGACGAGGGTGGTCTTGAAGCTTTCTTT	CASSVGDDEGGLEAFF
TRBV5-1	NA	once	TRBJ1-2	TGCGCCAGCAGCTTGGAATTTGAGTCTTATGATGGCTACACCTTC	CASSLEFESYDGYTF
TRBV5-1	NA	NA	TRBJ1-1	TGCGCCAGCAGCTTGAGGGGGACGAACACTGAAGCTTTCTTT	CASSLRGTNTEAFF
TRBV4-1	NA	NA	TRBJ1-1	TGCGCCAGCAGCCAAGATAAGACAGGATTCACTGAAGCTTTCTTT	CASSQDKTGFTEAFF
TRBV10-1	NA	many	TRBJ1-5	TGCGCCAGCAATGCGGGGGGCAATCAGCCCCAGCATTTT	CASNAGGNQPQHF
TRBV29-1	NA	few	TRBJ1-2	TGCAGCGTTGCAGGAGGGTTTGGGAACTATGGCTACACCTTC	CSVAGGFGNYGYTF
TRBV18	NA	NA	TRBJ2-6	TGTGCCAGCTCACCACTCGGACAAGGTTTGAGCTCTGGGGCCAACGTCCTGACTTTC	CASSPLGQGLSSGANVLTF
TRBV4-1	TRBD1	NA	TRBJ2-5	TGCGCCAGCAGCCAAGCCGCCCTTGGGACAGGACACCAAGAGACCCAGTACTTC	CASSQAALGTGHQETQYF
TRBV7-2	NA	NA	TRBJ1-2	TGTGCCAGCAGCTCCCCGGGGCGAGAGGGCTACACCTTC	CASSSPGREGYTF
TRBV11-2	TRBD1	NA	TRBJ1-3	TGTGCCAGCAGCCATGGGACAGGGGAGTGGGACACCATATATTTT	CASSHGTGEWDTIYF
TRBV5-1	TRBD1	NA	TRBJ2-7	TGCGCCAGCAGATTTGGGACAGGGGAGGAGCAGTACTTC	CASRFGTGEEQYF
TRBV7-8	NA	NA	TRBJ2-1	TGTGCCAGCAGCTTCCGGACAGCTGAGCAGTTCTTC	CASSFRTAEQFF
TRBV29-1	TRBD2	NA	TRBJ2-1	TGCAGCGCGCCGGGACTAGCGGGGAATGAGCAGTTCTTC	CSAPGLAGNEQFF
TRBV7-8	NA	NA	TRBJ1-6	TGTGCCAGCAGCTTAGCGCGGTCAGGTGCCCATAATTCACCCCTCCACTTT	CASSLARSGAHNSPLHF
TRBV6-5	NA	NA	TRBJ2-7	TGTGCCAGCAGTTTCGACCCCGGGCCACGGGGCGAGCAGTACTTC	CASSFDPGPRGEQYF
TRBV5-8	NA	NA	TRBJ1-4	TGTGCCAGCACCCCCAGGGGCGCGGGTGAAAAACTGTTTTTT	CASTPRGAGEKLFF
TRBV9	NA	NA	TRBJ2-5	TGTGCCAGCAGCGTAGGGTCTACGGGGGAGACCCAGTACTTC	CASSVGSTGETQYF
TRBV5-1	TRBD1	NA	TRBJ1-6	TGCGCCAGCAGCGCCCAACAGGGGATGAATTCACCCCTCCACTTT	CASSAQQGMNSPLHF
TRBV6-1	NA	NA	TRBJ2-1	TGTGCCAGCAGTGAAGTGGGGGGGGAGGGGGAAGGAGAGCAGTTCTTC	CASSEVGGEGEGEQFF
TRBV10-3	NA	NA	TRBJ2-7	TGTGCCATCAAGGATGGATCGACGCTCTCCTACGAGCAGTACTTC	CAIKDGSTLSYEQYF
TRBV19	TRBD1	few	TRBJ1-1	TGTGCCACCTGGGACAGGGCGAGCTCCGAAGCTTTCTTT	CATWDRASSEAFF
TRBV6-6	TRBD2	NA	TRBJ2-7	TGTGCCAGCAGTTACTCCCGAGCGGGGGGTGGGGAGCAGTACTTC	CASSYSRAGGGEQYF